A selection of T cell receptor beta chains follows, all from one sample in a study of blood T cells in healthy people across ages. Each CDR3 protein is one row after TCRdb ran MiXCR on the 5' RACE reads. The sample gives 1.5 million to 2 million distinct CDR3 sequences, 25% to 30% of which show up once; over 7% is in the top ten. The source material was blood. Receptors were obtained from a woman in her 30s in good health. CDR3s include the opening cysteine and the closing phenylalanine or tryptophan. A D gene is named only where the DNA matches it firmly. Clone size is given for some rows only: seen once, a few or many times, or a class if the clone is expanded.

abundance	d_gene	v_gene	j_gene	CDR3nt	CDR3aa
few	.	TRBV20-1	TRBJ1-1	TGCAGTGCGAGGAGTGGGAGGAACACTGAAGCTTTCTTT	CSARSGRNTEAFF
.	TRBD1	TRBV7-2	TRBJ1-5	TGTGCCAGCAGCTTAGGTGGGACAGGGCACGATCAGCCCCAGCATTTT	CASSLGGTGHDQPQHF
.	.	TRBV3-1	TRBJ2-1	TGTGTCAGCAGCCCTCGCCGCAATGAGCAGTTCTTC	CVSSPRRNEQFF
.	TRBD2	TRBV7-2	TRBJ2-5	TGTGCCAGCAGCGTAGCACCGGGACTAACAGAGCCCCAGTACTTC	CASSVAPGLTEPQYF
many	.	TRBV7-3	TRBJ2-1	TGTGCCAGCAGCTCGGCCGGGACCAGTTACAATGAGCAGTTCTTC	CASSSAGTSYNEQFF
many	.	TRBV18	TRBJ1-5	TGTGCCAGCAGCCAGGGGAATCAGCCCCAGCATTTT	CASSQGNQPQHF
.	TRBD2	TRBV11-2	TRBJ2-7	TGTGCCAGCAGCCTGGGGACTAGCGGGGGCAACAATGAGCAGTACTTC	CASSLGTSGGNNEQYF
.	TRBD2	TRBV12-3/TRBV12-4	TRBJ2-5	TGTGCCAGCAGCCTGTCACCGGGACTAGCGGGAGGCCGGGGGGGTGCCCAGTACTTC	CASSLSPGLAGGRGGAQYF
few	.	TRBV13	TRBJ2-3	TGTGCCAGCAGCTTACACAGCGCCATCGGCACAGATACGCAGTATTTT	CASSLHSAIGTDTQYF
.	TRBD1	TRBV5-1	TRBJ1-4	TGCGCCAGCAGCTTGTCTCTAGCGGGGACAGGGTTCGAAAAACTGTTTTTT	CASSLSLAGTGFEKLFF
.	.	TRBV9	TRBJ2-7	TGTGCCAACAGCGCACCGGGACTCCCCACCGGTTACGAGCAGTACTTC	CANSAPGLPTGYEQYF
few	.	TRBV6-2/TRBV6-3	TRBJ1-1	TGTGCCAGCACCCACACTTGGGGAGGAGGCACTGAAGCTTTCTTT	CASTHTWGGGTEAFF
many	.	TRBV5-1	TRBJ2-6	TGTGCCAGCAGTCCTACAGGGTCTGGGGCCAACGTCCTGACTTTC	CASSPTGSGANVLTF
once	TRBD1	TRBV12-3/TRBV12-4	TRBJ2-1	TGTGCCGGCAGTTTCACCGGGACAGCATACAATGAGCAGGTCTTC	CAGSFTGTAYNEQVF
.	TRBD1	TRBV5-1	TRBJ2-5	TGCGCCAGCTTTAAGGGGCAGGGGGCTTGGGAGACCCAGTACTTC	CASFKGQGAWETQYF
few	.	TRBV7-8	TRBJ2-3	TGTGCCAGCAGCTTTATCGAGAGCACAGATACGCAGTATTTT	CASSFIESTDTQYF
few	.	TRBV5-1	TRBJ2-5	TGCGCCAGCAGCTCTAACCCCGACAGCGCCCCAGAGACCCAGTACTTC	CASSSNPDSAPETQYF
many	.	TRBV20-1	TRBJ2-7	TGCAGTGCTAGAGAAGTCTTCTCCTACGAGCAGTACTTC	CSAREVFSYEQYF
.	.	TRBV20-1	TRBJ1-2	TGCAGTGCTCTCCGGGTGACCTCCGGCTACACCTTC	CSALRVTSGYTF
.	TRBD2	TRBV27	TRBJ2-7	TGTGCCAGCAGCCGTCAAGCGGGGGGGAGTTACGAGCAGTACTTC	CASSRQAGGSYEQYF
.	.	TRBV6-2/TRBV6-3	TRBJ2-7	TGTGCCAGCAGCAACCCTGGAGGGAGCTCCTACGAGCAGTACTTC	CASSNPGGSSYEQYF
.	TRBD1	TRBV7-3	TRBJ2-1	TGTGCCAGCAGTGACGGGACAGGTTTTTACAATGAGCAGTTCTTC	CASSDGTGFYNEQFF
few	TRBD2	TRBV5-1	TRBJ2-1	TGCGCCAGCACCCCGCCCACGACTAGCGGGGGATATGAGCAGTTCTTC	CASTPPTTSGGYEQFF
.	TRBD2	TRBV9	TRBJ2-2	TGTGCCAGCAGCGGTACGGGAGGTTACACCGGGGAGCTGTTTTTT	CASSGTGGYTGELFF
.	TRBD2	TRBV28	TRBJ2-5	TGTGCCTCCCGGACTAGCGGGGGTAAAGAGACCCAGTACTTC	CASRTSGGKETQYF
many	TRBD1	TRBV7-9	TRBJ2-3	TGTGCCAGCAGCCAGAGGACAGGGACCACAGATACGCAGTATTTT	CASSQRTGTTDTQYF
few	TRBD2	TRBV4-2	TRBJ2-1	TGTGCCAGCAGCCAGACTAGCGGGAGCGGCTATGAGCAGTTCTTC	CASSQTSGSGYEQFF
once	TRBD1	TRBV7-2	TRBJ1-1	TGTGCCAGCAGCTTACTGATACAGGGGGCGCTCCGGACTGAAGCTTTCTTT	CASSLLIQGALRTEAFF
few	.	TRBV6-5	TRBJ1-2	TGTGCCAGCAGTTACCGGGACATTGATGACTACACCTTC	CASSYRDIDDYTF
few	.	TRBV5-1	TRBJ2-1	TGCGCCAGCTGCTTGGGGGGTGACGACAATGAGCAGTTCTTC	CASCLGGDDNEQFF
few	.	TRBV12-5	TRBJ2-1	TGTGCTAGTGCCTTTGGTGGGTCGAGGGCCGGTGAGCAGTTCTTC	CASAFGGSRAGEQFF
many	TRBD1	TRBV5-1	TRBJ2-1	TGCGCCAGCAGACGGGACAGGGTCTCCAATGAGCAGTTCTTC	CASRRDRVSNEQFF
few	TRBD2	TRBV7-9	TRBJ2-1	TGTGCCAGCAGCTTAGGGGGGGGACTAGCCTATGAGCAGTTCTTC	CASSLGGGLAYEQFF
.	.	TRBV20-1	TRBJ1-4	TGCAGTGCTACTCCTCTAACGATAGCTTATAATGAAAAACTGTTTTTT	CSATPLTIAYNEKLFF
few	.	TRBV10-3	TRBJ2-7	TGTGCCATCAGTCCCTCTTCCAACTACGAGCAGTACTTC	CAISPSSNYEQYF
.	.	TRBV20-1	TRBJ2-5	TGCAGTGCTAGAGTCCTCGACAGGCCCCAAGAGACCCAGTACTTC	CSARVLDRPQETQYF
.	TRBD1	TRBV5-1	TRBJ1-1	TGCGCCAGCAGCCCGCTAGACAGGGCCGCTGGCCGGGCTTTCTTT	CASSPLDRAAGRAFF
many	TRBD2	TRBV5-1	TRBJ2-7	TGTGCCAGCAGCTTAGGGCTAGCGGGAGTCTACGAGCAGTACTTC	CASSLGLAGVYEQYF
few	.	TRBV7-2	TRBJ2-4	TGTGCCAGCAGCTTAGCGGCCATAGCCAAAAACATTCAGTACTTC	CASSLAAIAKNIQYF
many	.	TRBV12-3/TRBV12-4	TRBJ2-7	TGTGCCAGCAGTTTTTCTCGGGTTCGGTCCTACGAGCAGTACTTC	CASSFSRVRSYEQYF
.	TRBD1	TRBV29-1	TRBJ1-2	TGCAGCGCCGAACAGGACAGGGCGCGCTACACCTTC	CSAEQDRARYTF
.	.	TRBV9	TRBJ2-2	TGTGCCAGCAGCGTAGAGGGAGCCCCGAACACCGGGGAGCTGTTTTTT	CASSVEGAPNTGELFF
.	TRBD2	TRBV5-1	TRBJ2-3	TGCGCCAGCAGCTTGGAAATATCTAGCGGGAGCTTTGCAGATACGCAGTATTTT	CASSLEISSGSFADTQYF
many	.	TRBV20-1	TRBJ2-7	TGCAGTGCTAGCGGAACCTACGAGCAGTACTTC	CSASGTYEQYF
few	.	TRBV18	TRBJ2-5	TGTGCCAGCTCCCAGAGTTCCAAAGAGACCCAGTACTTC	CASSQSSKETQYF
.	.	TRBV29-1	TRBJ2-5	TGCAGCGTTGTTGGCCTCCAAGAGACCCAGTACTTC	CSVVGLQETQYF
.	TRBD1	TRBV6-5	TRBJ2-2	TGTGCCAGCAGTTACTCAGGGGACAGGGGGCTCGCGAACACCGGGGAGCGGTTTTTT	CASSYSGDRGLANTGERFF
.	.	TRBV24-1	TRBJ2-1	TGTGCCACCAGTGGCCCCTTTGGGGAGCAGTTCTTC	CATSGPFGEQFF
few	TRBD2	TRBV4-3	TRBJ2-3	TGCGCCAGCAGCCAAGATCGAACTAGCGGGAGTTCTGATACGCAGTATTTT	CASSQDRTSGSSDTQYF
.	TRBD2	TRBV20-1	TRBJ2-3	TGCAGTGCTAGTGTCTCTAGCGGTAGCACAGATACGCAGTATTTT	CSASVSSGSTDTQYF
.	.	TRBV27	TRBJ2-7	TGTGCCAGCAGTTTAGAGGGGAGCTCCTTCGAGCAGTACTTC	CASSLEGSSFEQYF
.	.	TRBV7-9	TRBJ1-2	TGTGCCAGCAGACTTGTTGACGGATTTACGGGCTACACCTTC	CASRLVDGFTGYTF
.	.	TRBV9	TRBJ2-3	TGTGCCAGCAGCCTTGACCCTGCCCCCACAGATACGCAGTATTTT	CASSLDPAPTDTQYF